Below, 15 T cell receptor beta chains from the same sample are listed, as sequenced in a study of vaccination and CD4 T cells after COVID-19. Described treatment: roughly 11-day PBMC culture with coronavirus spike peptide pools or control peptides (ViraFEST assay). The Oncomine TCR Beta short-read assay was applied to DNA of cultured CD4+ T cells. TCRdb used MiXCR to reprocess the PCR reads, holding one entry per CDR3 protein. The sample holds about 19,000 distinct CDR3 sequences, approximately 40% seen once. These receptors' antigens are unknown. The sequencing input was cultured CD4+ T cells from blood. These receptors were collected from a human donor with COVID-19.

This clonotype appeared a few times. The chain combines TRBV7-9 with TRBJ1-1; the D gene is possibly TRBD1 (6 bases). CDR3 length: 16 amino acids. Trimming cost V 5 bases and J 5 bases, with 21 bases left between them. Germline values: CDR1 SEHNR, CDR2 FQNEAQ (reference sequence). For the CDR3, the DNA is TGTGCCAGCAGCCGAACCCTGACAGGCCTAGGGACTGAAGCTTTCTTT. Its protein product is CASSRTLTGLGTEAFF.

This chain uses TRBV18 with TRBJ1-1; 7 bases align to TRBD1. The CDR3 runs to 16 residues. J gave up 7 bases and V 6 bases, and 17 bases lay outside the gene matches. Germline CDR1 KGHSH, CDR2 LQKENI. The DNA for the CDR3 is TGTGCCAGCTCGCTAAATCACAGGGGCGGCCGGGGTGAAGCTTTCTTT. Residues: CASSLNHRGGRGEAFF.

This clonotype was observed a few times. The genes are TRBV19 and TRBJ2-7; TRBD1 might be the D (6 bases). Germline V gives CDR1 LNHDA, CDR2 SQIVND (reference sequence). With 5 bases removed from V and 3 bases from J, the gap between germline ends came to 14 bases. CDR3 length: 14 residues. This CDR3 reads CASSSTGSDYEQYF. CDR3 nucleotide sequence: TGTGCCAGTAGTTCCACAGGGTCTGACTACGAGCAGTACTTC.

This clonotype has more than one count but fewer than ten. The chain joins TRBV6-1 to TRBJ1-1, with no clear D. Between the trimmed V and J ends, which lost 6 bases and 3 bases, there was a span of 14 bases. Germline V gene lookup returns CDR1 MNHNS and CDR2 SASEGT. This CDR3 region has 14 residues. CDR3 nucleotides: TGTGCCAGCAGCGTAGGTCAGTACTACACTGAAGCTTTCTTT. Translated: CASSVGQYYTEAFF.

V gene TRBV7-9 combines with J gene TRBJ2-1, with 8 bases identical to TRBD2. V shed 3 bases, J shed 0 bases, and the junction held 1 base outside the gene matches. The germline V gene encodes CDR1 SEHNR and CDR2 FQNEAQ (reference sequence). CDR3 size: 15 residues. In nucleotides, the CDR3 is TGTGCCAGCAGCTTCGGGGGGGTCTCCTACAATGAGCAGTTCTTC. Protein sequence: CASSFGGVSYNEQFF.

The rearrangement links TRBV6-1 to TRBJ2-7, with D possibly TRBD2 on 6 matching bases. The CDR3 runs 15 residues. Germline V gene data show CDR1 as MNHNS and CDR2 as SASEGT. The V gene lost 5 bases and the J gene lost 4 bases, with 18 bases spanning the gap. CDR3 residues: CASSPRAGPRYEQYF. CDR3 in DNA: TGTGCCAGCAGTCCTAGGGCGGGGCCACGGTACGAGCAGTACTTC.

This chain's CDR3 is CASSPGVFYGYTF. The CDR3 DNA sequence: TGTGCCAGCAGCCCAGGGGTTTTCTATGGCTACACCTTC. The rearrangement joins TRBV7-9 to TRBJ1-2, with D perhaps TRBD1 (6 bases). The germline CDR1 and CDR2 sequences are SEHNR and FQNEAQ (reference sequence). Trimming removed 5 bases at V and 4 bases at J, with 11 bases between. This CDR3 is 13 amino acids long.

This clonotype was counted a few times. The V and J genes are TRBV4-2 and TRBJ2-5, with D perhaps given as TRBD1 or TRBD2 (6 bases each). The V gene lost 0 bases and the J gene lost 4 bases, with 18 bases spanning the gap. This CDR3 contains 17 residues. Germline V CDR1 and CDR2: LGHNA, YNFKEQ. The CDR3 sequence is CASSQDGAGGRGETQYF. Written as DNA, the CDR3 is TGTGCCAGCAGCCAAGACGGGGCTGGGGGGCGGGGAGAGACCCAGTACTTC.

The rearrangement joins TRBV27 to TRBJ1-6; no definite D call. Germline CDR1 and CDR2: MNHEY and SMNVEV (reference sequence). V gave up 6 bases and J gave up 7 bases, with 19 bases separating them. The CDR3 length is 16 residues. CDR3 region: CASSRRATDGNSPLHF. CDR3 in DNA: TGTGCCAGCAGCCGCCGGGCTACAGATGGGAATTCACCCCTCCACTTT.

This sequence joins TRBV11-3 and TRBJ1-1, with 9 nucleotides matching TRBD1. This CDR3 contains 15 residues. The ends lost 5 bases at V and 4 bases at J; junction bases unmatched: 8. Looked up from germline, CDR1 is SGHNT and CDR2 is YENEEA. The CDR3 nucleotides are TGTGCCAGCAGCAACCCCACAGGGGGCGGCACTGAAGCTTTCTTT. Protein: CASSNPTGGGTEAFF.

The sample holds a few counts of this clonotype. V is TRBV20-1 and J is TRBJ1-1, with 10 bases aligning to TRBD1. Germline loops: CDR1 DFQATT, CDR2 SNEGSKA (reference sequence). The CDR3 is made up of 15 amino acids. Trimming cost V 6 bases and J 3 bases; bases outside gene matches: 10. The DNA for the CDR3 is TGCAGTGCGACAGGGGGCGCGGGGAGGGACACTGAAGCTTTCTTT. It codes for CSATGGAGRDTEAFF.

The V gene is TRBV20-1, the J gene TRBJ2-7, with no clear D. V lost 3 bases, J lost 3 bases, and 9 bases lay in between. CDR1 is DFQATT and CDR2 is SNEGSKA in the germline V gene (reference sequence). The CDR3 sequence is 12 residues long. DNA for the CDR3: TGCAGTGCTAGTCAGGAAATCTACGAGCAGTACTTC. Amino acids: CSASQEIYEQYF.

This clonotype was seen only a few times. V gene TRBV20-1 combines with J gene TRBJ2-5; TRBD2 agrees at 10 bases. This CDR3 is built from 15 residues. V lost 6 bases and J lost 2; bases outside the gene matches: 9. Germline CDR1 and CDR2: DFQATT and SNEGSKA (reference sequence). CDR3 sequence reads: CSAAGLADLQETQYF. The DNA for the CDR3 is TGCAGTGCGGCAGGACTAGCGGACCTACAAGAGACCCAGTACTTC.

Regarding this clonotype: An end of the junction differs from the germline gene, which may be a read error. The rearrangement uses TRBV6-1 and TRBJ1-5, with D tentatively TRBD1 (5 bases). CDR3 size: 14 residues. Germline V lookup: CDR1 MNHNS, CDR2 SASEGT. In nucleotides, the CDR3 is TGTGCCAGCAAAGGGACGAATAGCAATAAGCCCCAGCATTTT. It codes for CASKGTNSNKPQHF.

The chain links TRBV6-4 to TRBJ2-3, with TRBD2 matching 12 bases. Germline-derived CDR1 and CDR2 are MRHNA and SNTAGT. The CDR3 has 15 amino acids. V lost 9 bases to trimming and J lost 8 bases; unmatched junction nucleotides: 12. The CDR3 region has the DNA TGTGCCAGTCGAGTGACTAGCGGGGGATCGGGTACGCAGTATTTT. Encoded protein: CASRVTSGGSGTQYF.